This T cell receptor (beta chain) was observed in a study of OX40 agonist ivuxolimab in advanced cancers. Study-wide context: Ivuxolimab was a fully human IgG2 agonistic monoclonal antibody targeting the costimulatory receptor OX40 (CD134). Intravenous ivuxolimab was administered to patients every 2 weeks at six dose levels: 0.01, 0.1, 0.3, 1.5, 3 and 10 mg/kg. Among the 50 to 55 dose-escalation patients, about 19 had hepatocellular carcinoma, some 15 melanoma, 9 renal cell carcinoma and 9 head and neck cancer. In the dose-escalation cohort, 70% to 90% of patients were male, and the mean age was roughly 60 years with a range of 23 to 79. Patients were allowed to have had prior anti-PD-1, anti-PD-L1 or anti-CTLA-4 therapy, and 40% to 45% of the dose-escalation patients had been treated with checkpoint inhibitors. Partial responses were achieved by three dose-escalation patients, of whom one had hepatocellular carcinoma and two had cutaneous melanoma. Peripheral TCRbeta sequencing aimed to test whether ivuxolimab altered TCR sequence diversity and caused clonal T-cell expansion. The paper describes the monotherapy dose-escalation part (N ≈ 52 patients) of the phase I trial of ivuxolimab.

The germline V gene provides CDR1 SGHTA and CDR2 FQGNSA. Trimming costs V 5 bases and J 4 bases, and their ends lie 12 bases apart. The CDR3 measures 13 amino acids from cysteine to phenylalanine. Only the CDR3 part of the read is kept: 39 bases, read in frame from the first base. What the authors observed across the whole study: Clonal expansion of both CD4+ and CD8+ blood T cells was observed from baseline to week 6 at doses 0.1 to 3.0 mg/kg. Low levels of normalized T-cell clonal expansion were also seen in some nonresponding patients. The antigen specificity of the clonally expanded peripheral T cells was not determined. In the 0.1-3.0 mg/kg groups, partial responders had among the lowest normalized peripheral clonal expansion, particularly in CD8+ T cells. After ivuxolimab, CD8+ T cells had more expanded clones than CD4+ T cells on average.

Remarks on this clone: Its binding antigen is unknown. The record has no base qualities; no much larger clone is one base away.

Genomic DNA was isolated from the sorted cells so that the TCRbeta CDR3 region could be sequenced. The immunoSEQ Assay was used to sequence the TCRbeta CDR3 regions. TCRdb obtained this table from immuneACCESS and retained in-frame rearrangements with V and J assigned. These tables miss some clones; where compared with another copy, unresolved V genes account for less than half of the shortfall, and the remainder is unexplained. This sample is represented by about 68,000 clones; 85% to 90% of them were singletons. The leading ten clones occupy approximately 0.68% of the sample. Patients with a history of autoimmune disease or receiving systemic immunosuppression were excluded from the trial. Peripheral blood for TCR sequencing was collected from all dose cohorts at baseline, on cycle 4 day 1, and on cycle 7 day 1. The samples were drawn from a first-in-human, open-label, multicenter phase I dose-escalation trial of ivuxolimab. Adults with locally advanced or metastatic melanoma, renal cell, hepatocellular, or head and neck squamous cell carcinoma were enrolled in the trial. CD4+ and CD8+ T cells were sorted separately from peripheral blood before TCR sequencing.

Here the chain combines TRBV7-2 and TRBJ2-7; a weak D assignment points to TRBD1 (5 bases agree). Material: CD4+ or CD8+ T cells sorted from blood, obtained in a trial of the OX40 agonist ivuxolimab. This TCR was recovered from an adult with an advanced solid tumor such as melanoma, head and neck, liver or kidney cancer. The CDR3 amino acid sequence is: CASSLHQGYEQYF. The bases are TGTGCCAGCAGCCTACATCAGGGTTACGAGCAGTACTTC.